Listed below are T cell receptor beta chains from one sample, sequenced in a study of long-term antiretroviral therapy in people with HIV. TCRdb's copy holds only in-frame clones and misses some; the assay was immunoSEQ multiplex PCR. This table has nearly 25,000 clones, around 83% appearing once. The material sequenced was unsorted PBMCs, taken 3 years after starting antiretroviral therapy. Receptors originate from a man between 50 and 59 years old with HIV. CDR3s include the opening cysteine and the closing phenylalanine or tryptophan. The order of the fields is J gene, clone size, D gene, V gene, CDR3 DNA, CDR3 protein. A D gene is named only where the DNA matches it firmly. Not every row has a clone size; where given, it reads once, few, many or a size class.

>TRBJ1-5|NA|NA|TRBV19
TGTGCCAGTAGGGAGAGCAATCAGCCCCAGCATTTT
CASRESNQPQHF
>TRBJ2-3|NA|TRBD2|TRBV19
TGTGCCAGTAGTATCCCTAGCGGGGGGGCCTCAGATACGCAGTATTTT
CASSIPSGGASDTQYF
>TRBJ2-7|NA|NA|TRBV14
TGTGCCAGCAGCCAAGATTCTCGCTTTCAAAGGCAGTACTTC
CASSQDSRFQRQYF
>TRBJ2-1|NA|TRBD1|TRBV27
TGTGCCAGCAGTTTTGCCAGGGGGAATGAGCAGTTCTTC
CASSFARGNEQFF
>TRBJ2-7|NA|TRBD2|TRBV5-1
TGCGCCAGCAGCTTAACTAGCGCCGAGCAGTACTTC
CASSLTSAEQYF
>TRBJ2-7|NA|NA|TRBV28
TGTGCCAGCAGTCAGAGGCCAGCTTACTACGAGCAGTACTTC
CASSQRPAYYEQYF
>TRBJ2-7|NA|NA|TRBV14
TGTGCCAGCAGACTGGGGGAGGAGGCCTACGAGCAGTACTTC
CASRLGEEAYEQYF
>TRBJ2-6|NA|NA|TRBV27
TGTGCCAGCACGGACGGACTATCCGGGGCCAACGTCCTGACTTTC
CASTDGLSGANVLTF
>TRBJ1-1|medium-sized|TRBD1|TRBV27
TGTGCCAGTTCCTTCAGGGGGCACGTCACTGAAGCTTTCTTT
CASSFRGHVTEAFF
>TRBJ1-2|few|NA|TRBV2
TGTGCCAGCAGTGAAACTCGTAACCTGGGGTATGGCTACACCTTC
CASSETRNLGYGYTF
>TRBJ1-6|NA|TRBD1|TRBV28
TGTGCCAGCAGACTCCCGACAGGGGGCGGTTCACCCCTCCACTTT
CASRLPTGGGSPLHF
>TRBJ1-4|NA|TRBD1|TRBV7-8
TGTGCCAGCAGCTTTTACGACAGGGAGGATGAAAAACTGTTTTTT
CASSFYDREDEKLFF
>TRBJ2-7|NA|NA|TRBV11-2
TGTGCCAGCAGCTTAGATATCGGGACATTATACGAGCAGTACTTC
CASSLDIGTLYEQYF